This TCR beta chain emerged from a study of blood T cell repertoires in COVID-19. There are a few counts of this clone. The method was immunoSEQ multiplex PCR; TCRdb's version includes in-frame clones alone and lacks a portion of them. The sample lists about 200,000 clones, around four fifths occurring once. This clonotype originated in a man aged 60-69 years with COVID-19, enrolled during active disease. The sequencing sample was made of peripheral blood.

The CDR3 DNA reads TGTGCCAGCAGTTTATCGACAGGGTCGGGTACTGAAGCTTTCTTT. It encodes CASSLSTGSGTEAFF. The chain links TRBV27 to TRBJ1-1; TRBD1 aligns across 7 bases. The junction had 6 bases not matched to a gene; V was cut back by 0 bases and J by 5 bases. CDR1 and CDR2 (germline): MNHEY, SMNVEV (reference sequence). The CDR3 is 15 residues long.